The 23 T cell receptor beta chains below come from one sample, sequenced in a study of blood T cell repertoires in COVID-19. The table came from immunoSEQ multiplex PCR; TCRdb's copy has only in-frame clones and leaves some out. The table shows roughly 480,000 clones, with about 91% occurring only once. Source material: peripheral blood. The receptor source for this set is a man between 18 and 29 years old with COVID-19, enrolled during active disease.

V usage is TRBV27 and J usage is TRBJ2-7; TRBD2 is a possible D gene (5 bases). The CDR3 consists of 13 residues. Trimming cost V 3 bases and J 4 bases, with 10 bases left between them. Germline-derived CDR1 and CDR2 are MNHEY and SMNVEV (reference sequence). CDR3 coding DNA: TGTGCCAGCAGTTTTAACGGGATGTACGAGCAGTACTTC. Translation: CASSFNGMYEQYF.

The chain joins TRBV27 to TRBJ2-7; no firm D call. The ends were cut back, 6 bases at V and 3 bases at J, with 15 bases in the middle. This CDR3 is built from 14 residues. CDR1 and CDR2 (germline): MNHEY, SMNVEV (reference sequence). CDR3 residues: CASSPTPSYYEQYF. CDR3 bases: TGTGCCAGCAGCCCGACACCGTCCTACTACGAGCAGTACTTC.

V usage is TRBV5-4 and J usage is TRBJ2-1; 8 bases align to TRBD1. The CDR3 spans 15 residues. Germline values: CDR1 SGHNT, CDR2 YYREEE (reference sequence). V was clipped by 5 bases and J by 6 bases; unmatched bases: 10. CDR3 sequence reads: CASRRTGSPLNEQFF. The CDR3 DNA follows: TGTGCCAGCAGAAGGACAGGGAGTCCCCTCAATGAGCAGTTCTTC.

Here the CDR3 DNA reads TGTGCCAGCAGCTTAGCGGAGGTGCTCATTAGCAATCAGCCCCAGCATTTT. It encodes CASSLAEVLISNQPQHF. The V call is TRBV7-8, the J call TRBJ1-5, with D hard to call. The V end was cut by 0 bases, the J end by 0 bases, with 12 bases between. The V gene's germline CDR1 is SGHVS and CDR2 FQNEAQ. The CDR3 runs 17 residues. Complete variable domain (other parts from reference TRBV7-8 and TRBJ1-5): GAGVSQSPRYKVAKRGQDVALRCDPISGHVSLFWYQQALGQGPEFLTYFQNEAQLDKSGLPSDRFFAERPEGSVSTLKIQRTQQEDSAVYLCASSLAEVLISNQPQHFGDGTRLSIL.

This sequence joins TRBV6-1 and TRBJ2-2, with D possibly being TRBD2 (7 bases). CDR1 is MNHNS and CDR2 is SASEGT in the germline V gene. This CDR3 region has 16 residues. V lost 2 bases and J 2 bases, leaving 12 bases between the germline ends. The CDR3, as DNA: TGTGCCAGCAGTGAATGGGGGGGCAGCAACACCGGGGAGCTGTTTTTT. This encodes CASSEWGGSNTGELFF.

The chain uses TRBV6-6 and TRBJ1-5, with 9 nucleotides matching TRBD1. Unmatched junction bases numbered 9, after V lost 7 bases and J lost 5 bases. Germline CDR1 and CDR2: MNHNY and SVGAGI (reference sequence). The length of the CDR3 is 15 residues. The chain's CDR3 is CASTGTGKYDQPQHF. CDR3 coding DNA: TGTGCCAGCACCGGGACAGGGAAGTATGATCAGCCCCAGCATTTT.

The chain uses TRBV25-1 and TRBJ2-2, with 13 bases aligning to TRBD2. Germline CDR1 is MGHDK and CDR2 is SYGVNS. Unmatched junction bases numbered 5, after V lost 1 base and J lost 6 bases. This CDR3 has 17 residues. The CDR3 loop reads CASSESGLAGFPGELFF. For the CDR3, the DNA is TGTGCCAGCAGTGAATCGGGACTAGCGGGGTTTCCCGGGGAGCTGTTTTTT.

This chain uses TRBV30 with TRBJ1-5; D remains ambiguous. The CDR3 consists of 16 residues. Germline values: CDR1 GTSNPN, CDR2 SVGIG (reference sequence). Trimming cost V 4 bases and J 0 bases, with 16 bases left between them. DNA of the CDR3: TGTGCCTGGAAAAACGCGGGCGGATATAGCAATCAGCCCCAGCATTTT. Amino acid sequence: CAWKNAGGYSNQPQHF.

V gene TRBV11-2 combines with J gene TRBJ2-1, with 7 positions matching TRBD2. Germline lookup yields CDR1 SGHAT and CDR2 FQNNGV. J lost 3 bases, V lost 5 bases, and 10 bases had no gene match. CDR3 length: 16 residues. The CDR3 loop is CASSLLRASGYNEQFF. CDR3 nucleotide sequence: TGTGCCAGCAGCCTATTGAGGGCTAGCGGCTACAATGAGCAGTTCTTC.

The chain recombines TRBV19 with TRBJ2-1, with a possible D match to TRBD1 (6 bases). The V gene's germline CDR1 is LNHDA and CDR2 SQIVND (reference sequence). The CDR3 totals 17 residues. The V and J ends lost 6 bases and 0 bases respectively, with 18 bases between them. The CDR3 loop reads CASSPWTASSSYNEQFF. CDR3 in DNA: TGTGCCAGTAGCCCCTGGACAGCCTCGAGCTCCTACAATGAGCAGTTCTTC. The entire variable domain, with the rest obtained from reference TRBV19 and TRBJ2-1, is as follows: DGGITQSPKYLFRKEGQNVTLSCEQNLNHDAMYWYRQDPGQGLRLIYYSQIVNDFQKGDIAEGYSVSREKKESFPLTVTSAQKNPTAFYLCASSPWTASSSYNEQFFGPGTRLTVL.

The chain links TRBV6-6 to TRBJ2-1; 7 nucleotides match TRBD2. This CDR3 has 13 residues. Germline assignment: CDR1 MNHNY and CDR2 SVGAGI (reference sequence). After removal of 5 bases from V and 7 bases from J, the junction contained 5 bases not matched to a gene. For the CDR3, the DNA is TGTGCCAGCAGTCCCCCGGGAGGAAATGAGCAGTTCTTC. This gives the protein CASSPPGGNEQFF.

Here the CDR3 DNA reads TGTGCCAGGAGGGGGGGGAGAGAGACCCAGTACTTC. Protein product: CARRGGRETQYF. The chain links TRBV2 to TRBJ2-5, with a weak D call TRBD2 (7 bases). V lost 9 bases to trimming and J lost 4 bases, with 12 bases between them. Looked up from germline, CDR1 is SNHLY and CDR2 is FYNNEI. The CDR3 is 12 residues long.

This sequence joins TRBV5-1 and TRBJ1-5; D might be TRBD1 (6 bases). Per germline, CDR1 SGHRS and CDR2 YFSETQ. The CDR3 extends over 16 amino acids. V was cut by 1 base and J by 0 bases, with 11 bases left in between. CDR3 loop: CASSLTGLGSNQPQHF. In DNA form, the CDR3 reads TGCGCCAGCAGCTTGACAGGGTTAGGTAGCAATCAGCCCCAGCATTTT.

The chain recombines TRBV6-1 with TRBJ2-1; 10 positions agree with TRBD1. The V segment lost 0 bases and the J segment 7 bases; nucleotides outside the gene matches: 9. CDR1 MNHNS and CDR2 SASEGT come from the germline V gene. CDR3 length: 17 amino acids. CDR3 sequence (DNA): TGTGCCAGCAGTGAAGCGGTGGGACAGGGGATGGTAAATGAGCAGTTCTTC. Translated: CASSEAVGQGMVNEQFF.

V usage is TRBV25-1 and J usage is TRBJ2-3, with D possibly TRBD1 on 5 matching bases. The CDR3 length is 12 residues. The ends were cut back, 8 bases at V and 4 bases at J, with 10 bases in the middle. Germline V lookup: CDR1 MGHDK, CDR2 SYGVNS. The CDR3: CASGAVADTQYF. In DNA form, the CDR3 reads TGTGCCAGCGGGGCAGTTGCAGATACGCAGTATTTT.

The gene calls are TRBV27 and TRBJ2-3; 8 nucleotides align to TRBD2. J was trimmed by 3 bases and V by 6 bases; bases with no gene match: 5. CDR3 length equals 14 residues. Germline-derived CDR1 and CDR2 are MNHEY and SMNVEV (reference sequence). DNA for the CDR3: TGTGCCAGCAGAAGAGCGGGAGTGACAGATACGCAGTATTTT. It is translated as CASRRAGVTDTQYF.

This chain links TRBV7-9 with TRBJ1-6; D is unclear. V shed 0 bases and J shed 10 bases, with 16 bases lying between them. Germline-derived CDR1 and CDR2 are SEHNR and FQNEAQ (reference sequence). This CDR3 contains 16 residues. The CDR3 region is CASSLALAGSGSPLHF. The CDR3 DNA reads TGTGCCAGCAGCTTAGCGTTGGCCGGGTCCGGATCACCCCTCCACTTT.

V usage is TRBV2 and J usage is TRBJ2-3, with a weak D call TRBD2 (6 bases). The CDR3 has 14 residues. The V gene's germline CDR1 is SNHLY and CDR2 FYNNEI. The V end lost 4 bases, the J end lost 3 bases, and 11 bases lay between the germline ends. CDR3 DNA: TGTGCCAGCAGTGCTAGCGTAATAACAGATACGCAGTATTTT. This gives the protein CASSASVITDTQYF.

This clone was found once. The CDR3 coding sequence is TGTGCCAGCAGGGGGGGGACTTCTCCCTACGAGCAGTACTTC. It yields the protein CASRGGTSPYEQYF. The rearrangement links TRBV2 to TRBJ2-7, with TRBD2 matching over 7 bases. The ends lost 6 bases at V and 2 bases at J; junction bases unmatched: 7. The CDR3 length is 14 residues. Germline V CDR1 and CDR2: SNHLY, FYNNEI.

The chain joins TRBV12-3 or TRBV12-4 to TRBJ1-1; D is unresolved. The V end lost 5 bases, the J end lost 5 bases, and 9 bases lay between the germline ends. This CDR3 comprises 12 residues. The CDR3 sequence: CASSPRGTEAFF. For the CDR3, the DNA is TGTGCCAGCAGTCCACGAGGGACTGAAGCTTTCTTT.

The chain links TRBV14 to TRBJ2-2; 8 bases map to TRBD1. This CDR3 comprises 16 residues. V lost 5 bases, J lost 7 bases, and 12 bases stayed unmatched. CDR1 is SGHDN, CDR2 FVKESK, per germline. CDR3 DNA: TGTGCCAGCAGCAGGAGACAGGGGACGTTCGGCGGGGAGCTGTTTTTT. This translates into CASSRRQGTFGGELFF.

The table lists this clone with a few counts. The genes are TRBV5-1 and TRBJ1-6; the D gene is possibly TRBD1 (5 bases). Germline V CDR1 and CDR2: SGHRS, YFSETQ. Deletions cut 4 bases from V and 10 bases from J, with 21 bases between. The CDR3 runs to 16 residues. The CDR3 DNA reads TGCGCCAGCAGCCCAGCTGTCAGGGCTAATCGGTCACCCCTCCACTTT. This sequence encodes CASSPAVRANRSPLHF.

This clone has a single count. The V gene is TRBV6-5, the J gene TRBJ2-7; 7 bases align to TRBD1. This CDR3 contains 15 residues. The V gene end was trimmed by 3 bases and the J gene end by 3 bases; junction bases not matched to a gene: 8. Germline CDR1 and CDR2: MNHEY and SVGAGI. CDR3 protein: CASSYSTGQYYEQYF. The DNA of the CDR3 is TGTGCCAGCAGTTATTCAACGGGACAGTACTACGAGCAGTACTTC.